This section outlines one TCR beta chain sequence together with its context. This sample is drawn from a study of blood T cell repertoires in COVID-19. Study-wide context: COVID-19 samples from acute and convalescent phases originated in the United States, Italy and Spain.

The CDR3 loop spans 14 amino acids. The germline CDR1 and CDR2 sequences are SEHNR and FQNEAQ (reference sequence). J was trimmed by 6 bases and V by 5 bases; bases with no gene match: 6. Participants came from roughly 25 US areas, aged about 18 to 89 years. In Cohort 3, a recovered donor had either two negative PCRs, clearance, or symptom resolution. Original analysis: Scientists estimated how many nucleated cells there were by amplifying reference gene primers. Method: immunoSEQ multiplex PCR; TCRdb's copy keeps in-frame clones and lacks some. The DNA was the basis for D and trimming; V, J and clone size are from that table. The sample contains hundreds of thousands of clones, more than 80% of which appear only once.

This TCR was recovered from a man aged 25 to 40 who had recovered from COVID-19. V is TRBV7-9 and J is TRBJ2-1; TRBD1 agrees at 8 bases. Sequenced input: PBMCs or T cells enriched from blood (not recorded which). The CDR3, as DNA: TGTGCCAGCAGCCTCCGTGGACAGGGCAATGAGCAGTTCTTC. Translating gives CASSLRGQGNEQFF.